This TCR beta chain was sequenced in a study of vaccination and CD4 T cells after COVID-19. About the study: Post-COVID draws came a median approximately 100 days after diagnosis (range 35 to 161). The authors exposed cells to overlapping spike peptides derived from SARS-CoV-2, HCoV-NL63, HCoV-OC43 and HCoV-229E.

Notes on this clonotype: Its specificity is not known.

Once obtained from cultured CD4+ T cells, the DNA was sequenced using the Oncomine TCR Beta short-read assay. The template was genomic DNA from cultured CD4+ T cells. One entry per CDR3 protein, called by TCRdb with MiXCR from the PCR reads. This sample carries fewer than 8,000 distinct CDR3 sequences, around 30% of them seen once, and the ten largest clones take roughly 13%. Treatment denoted: approximately 9-day PBMC culture with coronavirus spike peptide pools or control peptides (ViraFEST assay). Harvesting of the unexposed donor's CD4+ T cells predated the COVID-19 pandemic (2011-2018). Cell culture was performed with roughly 2 million PBMCs per well in the presence of 9 to 10 IU/ml IL-2 and around 9.7 ug/ml peptide pools. J lost 4 bases, V lost 3 bases, and 4 bases had no gene match. The V gene's germline CDR1 is SGHTA and CDR2 FQGNSA. The CDR3 extends over 14 amino acids.

This TCR came from a human donor in good health. Sequencing was done on a sample of CD4+ T cells from blood, cultured in vitro. The V call is TRBV7-2, the J call TRBJ2-3, with 7 bases identical to TRBD1. CDR3 bases: TGTGCCAGCAGCTTTGGACAGGTCTCAGATACGCAGTATTTT. This sequence encodes CASSFGQVSDTQYF.